The 29 T cell receptor beta chains below all came from one sample that was sequenced in a study of cytomegalovirus exposure and HLA in healthy donors. Primers: 60 Vbeta forward and 13 Jbeta reverse. Here immunoSEQ multiplex PCR was the method, and the copy in TCRdb shows in-frame clones only, minus some. The sample carries roughly 150,000 clones, almost 80% recorded once. The sample consisted of PBMCs. These receptors originate from a male donor in good health and CMV-seronegative.

Comments on this clone: In the same sample, other DNA sequences code for this CDR3. CDR3 DNA: TGTGCCAGCAGCCTTAGTGGGAGGCAGACCTACGAGCAGTACTTC. Translation gives CASSLSGRQTYEQYF. The chain links TRBV27 to TRBJ2-7; tentative D call: TRBD2 (6 bases). Germline V gene lookup returns CDR1 MNHEY and CDR2 SMNVEV (reference sequence). The CDR3 runs 15 residues. Trimming removed 6 bases from V and 2 bases from J, with 17 bases in between.

This chain joins TRBV6-5 and TRBJ1-4, with no clear D. Between the trimmed V and J ends, which lost 3 bases and 7 bases, there was a span of 15 bases. Looked up from germline, CDR1 is MNHEY and CDR2 is SVGAGI. This CDR3 region has 15 residues. For the CDR3, the DNA is TGTGCCAGCAGTTATTCTCGGGTGGTAACTGAAAAACTGTTTTTT. Translation gives CASSYSRVVTEKLFF.

Regarding this clone: The same CDR3 also results from other DNA sequences found in this sample. The genes are TRBV18 and TRBJ1-1; 7 bases are shared with TRBD1. Germline values: CDR1 KGHSH, CDR2 LQKENI. J was trimmed by 8 bases and V by 1 base; bases with no gene match: 1. The CDR3 sequence is 12 residues long. The CDR3, as DNA: TGTGCCAGCTCACCACGACAGGGCGAAGCTTTCTTT. Its translation: CASSPRQGEAFF.

This chain uses TRBV25-1 with TRBJ1-2; 9 bases are a match to TRBD1. This CDR3 spans 14 amino acids. Germline CDR1 and CDR2: MGHDK and SYGVNS. J gave up 4 bases and V 6 bases, and 6 bases lay outside the gene matches. The DNA for the CDR3 is TGTGCCAGCAGCCGGGACAGGGTTACCTATGGCTACACCTTC. It encodes CASSRDRVTYGYTF.

CDR3 bases: TGTGCCTGGAATACGGGAGGTCCCGAGCAGTACTTC. Protein sequence: CAWNTGGPEQYF. The chain couples TRBV30 to TRBJ2-7; the match to TRBD2 covers 7 bases. Germline-derived CDR1 and CDR2 are GTSNPN and SVGIG (reference sequence). The CDR3 length is 12 residues. The V and J ends lost 4 bases and 6 bases, in that order; junction bases with no gene match: 6. Supplemented by reference TRBV30 and TRBJ2-7, the full variable domain reads SQTIHQWPATLVQPVGSPLSLECTVEGTSNPNLYWYRQAAGRGLQLLFYSVGIGQISSEVPQNLSASRPQDRQFILSSKKLLLSDSGFYLCAWNTGGPEQYFGPGTRLTVT.

A note on this clone: Compared with germline, one end of the junction differs, possibly owing to a read error. The chain carries TRBV7-9 and TRBJ1-6, with 8 bases identical to TRBD1. The germline gives CDR1 SEHNR, CDR2 FQNEAQ (reference sequence). This CDR3 contains 15 residues. The CDR3 DNA is TGTTCCAGCAGCTTATTGGGGACAGGCTGGGGACCCCTCCACTTT. Protein: CSSSLLGTGWGPLHF.

The CDR3 coding sequence is TGTGCCAGCAGCTTATTGGGGACTAGTATCTCGACCCAGTACTTC. Protein product: CASSLLGTSISTQYF. This chain links TRBV7-3 with TRBJ2-5, with 8 bases lining up with TRBD2. V gave up 2 bases and J gave up 7 bases; unmatched junction bases: 9. The CDR3 spans 15 residues. Germline V gives CDR1 SGHTA, CDR2 FQGTGA.

The V and J genes are TRBV18 and TRBJ1-1; D is unresolved. The CDR3 has 14 amino acids. Germline V lookup: CDR1 KGHSH, CDR2 LQKENI. Trimming took 3 bases from V and 1 from J, leaving 9 bases between them. Here the CDR3 reads CASSPKQENTEAFF. DNA for the CDR3: TGTGCCAGCTCACCCAAGCAGGAGAACACTGAAGCTTTCTTT.

The chain joins TRBV7-4 to TRBJ2-7, with a weak D call TRBD2 (6 bases). Germline V gene lookup returns CDR1 SGHVT and CDR2 SQSDAQ. This CDR3 spans 13 amino acids. V was shortened by 5 bases and J by 3 bases, with 11 bases between the two germline ends. The CDR3 spells CASSPRDFYEQYF. For the CDR3, the DNA is TGTGCCAGCAGCCCCCGGGACTTCTACGAGCAGTACTTC.

The chain links TRBV7-2 to TRBJ2-7; 7 bases line up with TRBD1. The CDR3 contains 15 residues. Germline trimming cut 2 bases from V and 2 bases from J; bases unmatched to any gene: 6. Per germline, CDR1 SGHTA and CDR2 FQGNSA. The CDR3 sequence: CASSLRTGPPYEQYF. The CDR3 nucleotides read TGTGCCAGCAGCTTAAGGACAGGTCCTCCCTACGAGCAGTACTTC.

This chain connects TRBV18 to TRBJ2-7, with TRBD2 as a possible D gene (5 bases). CDR1 is KGHSH and CDR2 is LQKENI in the germline V gene. Trimming pared 3 bases from V and 3 bases from J, leaving 15 bases between. There are 15 residues in the CDR3. The CDR3 loop is CASSPLASADYEQYF. The CDR3 bases are TGTGCCAGCTCACCCCTAGCCTCGGCGGACTACGAGCAGTACTTC.

The chain combines TRBV11-2 with TRBJ2-1, with D perhaps matching TRBD1 (6 bases). The CDR3 is 15 amino acids. CDR1 and CDR2 from the germline V gene are SGHAT and FQNNGV. Trimming left V 0 bases short and J 10 bases short, with 16 bases between. CDR3 coding DNA: TGTGCCAGCAGCTTAGATCTCGACAGGAGAGCCGAGCAGTTCTTC. This translates into CASSLDLDRRAEQFF.

The chain links TRBV6-4 to TRBJ2-3; 7 bases map to TRBD2. CDR3 length: 16 residues. CDR1 and CDR2 from the germline V gene are MRHNA and SNTAGT. With 4 bases clipped from V and 6 bases from J, the junction kept 13 bases outside the gene matches. CDR3 coding DNA: TGTGCCAGCAGTGGGGACCCAGCCAGCGGGGCCGATACGCAGTATTTT. This codes for CASSGDPASGADTQYF.

This chain links TRBV19 with TRBJ1-5, with TRBD1 identical over 10 bases. The length of the CDR3 is 19 residues. Germline V CDR1 and CDR2: LNHDA, SQIVND (reference sequence). The V gene end was trimmed by 7 bases and the J gene end by 2 bases; junction bases not matched to a gene: 17. For the CDR3, the DNA is TGTGCCAGTATCCAACTCCGGGACAGGGGTAAGGAGGGCAATCAGCCCCAGCATTTT. Translating it yields CASIQLRDRGKEGNQPQHF.

This clone was detected only once. V gene TRBV29-1 combines with J gene TRBJ2-2, with 8 nucleotides matching TRBD1. Germline V gene data show CDR1 as SQVTM and CDR2 as ANQGSEA. The CDR3 extends over 14 amino acids. V lost 4 bases to trimming and J lost 4 bases; unmatched junction nucleotides: 5. This CDR3 is CSVGTGGITGELFF. CDR3 bases: TGCAGCGTTGGAACAGGGGGAATCACCGGGGAGCTGTTTTTT.

The chain recombines TRBV6-6 with TRBJ2-2; no definite D call. V was trimmed by 4 bases and J by 0 bases, leaving 3 bases between them. Germline loops: CDR1 MNHNY, CDR2 SVGAGI (reference sequence). This CDR3 region has 13 residues. The CDR3, as DNA: TGTGCCAGCAGTTCGGCGAACACCGGGGAGCTGTTTTTT. Amino acid sequence: CASSSANTGELFF.

The rearrangement uses TRBV27 and TRBJ2-7; weak D call: TRBD1 (7 bases). CDR1 and CDR2 (germline): MNHEY, SMNVEV (reference sequence). The CDR3 is made up of 12 amino acids. Between the trimmed V and J ends, which lost 10 bases and 5 bases, there was a span of 15 bases. CDR3 loop: CAIGWRGHEQYF. In DNA, the CDR3 is TGTGCCATCGGCTGGAGGGGGCACGAGCAGTACTTC.

The chain uses TRBV7-9 and TRBJ2-5, with D perhaps TRBD2 (6 bases). The length of the CDR3 is 14 residues. V was pared by 6 bases and J by 3 bases, with 14 bases between. The V gene's germline CDR1 is SEHNR and CDR2 FQNEAQ (reference sequence). This CDR3 is CASRTSGGEETQYF. The DNA of the CDR3 is TGTGCCAGCAGGACCTCGGGCGGGGAAGAGACCCAGTACTTC.

The chain employs TRBV5-1 and TRBJ2-1, with D perhaps matching TRBD2 (6 bases). The CDR3 consists of 14 residues. The V gene lost 4 bases and the J gene lost 5 bases, with 13 bases spanning the gap. CDR1 is SGHRS and CDR2 is YFSETQ in the germline V gene. This chain's CDR3 is CASSPRGLNNEQFF. For the CDR3, the DNA is TGCGCCAGCAGCCCAAGGGGACTCAACAATGAGCAGTTCTTC.

V gene TRBV10-3 combines with J gene TRBJ2-3, with D possibly being TRBD2 (6 bases). Germline CDR1 is ENHRY and CDR2 is SYGVKD. Trimming took 7 bases from V and 0 from J, leaving 17 bases between them. The CDR3 is 16 residues long. The CDR3 loop reads CAINPGSLTSTDTQYF. The DNA for the CDR3 is TGTGCCATCAACCCCGGGAGCTTAACTAGCACAGATACGCAGTATTTT.

This clone has only one observation. The V call is TRBV6-5, the J call TRBJ1-2; D gene ambiguous. The germline gives CDR1 MNHEY, CDR2 SVGAGI. This CDR3 contains 14 residues. Trimming removed 3 bases from V and 8 bases from J, with 16 bases in between. CDR3 sequence (DNA): TGTGCCAGCAGTTATTCGAACCTAGGTGACGGCTACACCTTC. Protein: CASSYSNLGDGYTF.

The chain combines TRBV7-9 with TRBJ1-1, with D unclear. The germline V gene encodes CDR1 SEHNR and CDR2 FQNEAQ (reference sequence). The CDR3 sequence is 14 residues long. Trimming stripped 5 bases from V and 0 bases from J, with 10 bases between. The CDR3 nucleotides read TGTGCCAGCAGCCCCTCGTCAGTGAACACTGAAGCTTTCTTT. This encodes CASSPSSVNTEAFF.

The rearrangement joins TRBV29-1 to TRBJ1-3; unclear D gene. CDR3 length: 12 residues. V was clipped by 0 bases and J by 16 bases, with 16 bases between them. CDR1 and CDR2 (germline): SQVTM, ANQGSEA. The CDR3 region has the DNA TGCAGCGTTGAAGATGTGGGCAGATCCTCGTATTTT. Translating gives CSVEDVGRSSYF.

This clone showed up just a few times. V and J are TRBV30 and TRBJ2-1, with 7 nucleotides matching TRBD1. Germline CDR1 and CDR2: GTSNPN and SVGIG (reference sequence). CDR3 length equals 16 residues. Losses at the gene ends were 8 bases for V and 2 bases for J; bases not matched to a gene: 15. In DNA, the CDR3 is TGTGCCATGGCAGGTGACCGGGACAGTGCCTACAATGAGCAGTTCTTC. Translating it yields CAMAGDRDSAYNEQFF.

The genes are TRBV15 and TRBJ2-3; D gene unclear. CDR3 length equals 12 residues. V lost 4 bases to trimming and J lost 0 bases, with 2 bases between them. Germline V CDR1 and CDR2: LNHNV, YYDKDF (reference sequence). The CDR3 DNA reads TGTGCCACCAGCATAAGCACAGATACGCAGTATTTT. Translating gives CATSISTDTQYF.

The genes are TRBV2 and TRBJ2-5, with 7 bases that match TRBD2. CDR1 is SNHLY, CDR2 FYNNEI, per germline. The V gene end was trimmed by 3 bases and the J gene end by 4 bases; junction bases not matched to a gene: 5. CDR3 length: 14 residues. The CDR3 nucleotides read TGTGCCAGCAGTGAGCGGGGCGGGAGAGAGACCCAGTACTTC. Its translation: CASSERGGRETQYF.

The chain employs TRBV27 and TRBJ2-1; the match to TRBD1 covers 7 bases. With V trimmed by 6 bases and J by 0 bases, 2 bases remained unmatched. Per germline, CDR1 MNHEY and CDR2 SMNVEV (reference sequence). The CDR3 is 14 residues long. The DNA of the CDR3 is TGTGCCAGCAGCAGGGGGAGCTCCTACAATGAGCAGTTCTTC. Its protein product is CASSRGSSYNEQFF.

This chain connects TRBV6-1 to TRBJ2-1; TRBD2 might be the D (6 bases). Trimming removed 5 bases from V and 0 bases from J, with 11 bases in between. The CDR3 contains 15 residues. The germline gives CDR1 MNHNS, CDR2 SASEGT. CDR3 bases: TGTGCCAGCAGTCTGGACTATCTCTCCTACAATGAGCAGTTCTTC. This gives the protein CASSLDYLSYNEQFF.

The J gene is TRBJ1-1, the V gene TRBV28; perhaps TRBD1 as D (6 bases). The CDR3 sequence is 15 residues long. The V end lost 1 base, the J end lost 4 bases, and 13 bases lay between the germline ends. CDR1 is MDHEN, CDR2 SYDVKM, per germline. The CDR3 DNA follows: TGTGCCAGCAGTTTATTCCAGGGGATCGGCACTGAAGCTTTCTTT. Its protein is CASSLFQGIGTEAFF.